What follows are 26 T cell receptor beta chains derived from one specimen sequenced in a study of post-analysis software for immune sequencing data. Their antigens remain unidentified. The TCR beta cDNA libraries carried unique molecular identifiers. TCRdb processed the PCR reads anew with MiXCR; each CDR3 protein has one entry. The top ten clones hold around 3.2% of a sample with around 200,000 distinct CDR3 sequences, over 25% of them seen once. Points from the study as a whole: Among roughly five TRBV segments more frequent in patients than controls were TRBV5-6, TRBV5-1 and TRBV20-1.

The sequenced sample consisted of blood. These receptors originate from a girl aged 2-17 years with multiple sclerosis.

To note about this clonotype: It may be a read error: a sequence one base away is much more abundant. CDR3 in DNA: TGTGCCACCAGTGATTCGCGGCAGGGCTCTAGCGGGACCTACAATGAGCAGTTCTTC. Protein sequence: CATSDSRQGSSGTYNEQFF. The rearrangement joins TRBV24-1 to TRBJ2-1, with 9 bases aligning to TRBD2. V gave up 2 bases and J gave up 2 bases; unmatched junction bases: 12. CDR3 length: 19 amino acids. Germline V gene sequence: CDR1 KGHDR, CDR2 SFDVKD.

This clonotype was counted a few times. The J gene is TRBJ2-5, the V gene TRBV5-1; D perhaps matches TRBD1 (6 bases). The J call is in doubt because the DNA end fits TRBJ2-1 better. Per germline, CDR1 SGHRS and CDR2 YFSETQ. CDR3 size: 14 residues. The CDR3 reads CASSSQGSQETQFF. CDR3 DNA sequence: TGCGCCAGCAGCTCACAGGGATCCCAAGAGACCCAGTTCTTC.

This clonotype was detected a few times. The chain has TRBV5-1 and TRBJ2-1; D might be TRBD1 or TRBD2, each matching 5 bases. Trimming took 4 bases from V and 4 from J, leaving 15 bases between them. The CDR3 has 15 amino acids. Germline CDR1 SGHRS, CDR2 YFSETQ. CDR3 coding DNA: TGCGCCAGCAGCCCGCGAGGGGCCCCGTACAATGAGCAGTTCTTC. Residues: CASSPRGAPYNEQFF.

CDR3 region: CASSLVAGGPETQYF. The CDR3 DNA reads as TGCGCCAGCAGCTTGGTGGCGGGAGGGCCAGAGACCCAGTACTTC. The chain couples TRBV5-1 to TRBJ2-7, with 9 bases lining up with TRBD2. The DNA end favors TRBJ2-5, so the J call may be wrong. The CDR3 covers 15 residues. Germline V gene data show CDR1 as SGHRS and CDR2 as YFSETQ.

This clonotype was recorded many times. The CDR3 loop is CASSSRREVSYGYTF. CDR3 in DNA: TGTGCCAGCAGCTCCCGGCGGGAAGTAAGCTATGGCTACACCTTC. The chain links TRBV5-6 to TRBJ1-2, with D unresolved. Trimming left V 3 bases short and J 4 bases short, with 16 bases between. Germline CDR1 is SGHDT and CDR2 is YYEEEE. The CDR3 loop spans 15 amino acids.

This clonotype occurred many times. This chain joins TRBV29-1 and TRBJ1-1; D possibly corresponds to TRBD1 (5 bases). Germline CDR1 and CDR2: SQVTM and ANQGSEA. With 7 bases removed from V and 3 bases from J, the gap between germline ends came to 12 bases. This CDR3 is built from 12 residues. CDR3 loop: CSGGQADTEAFF. DNA of the CDR3: TGCAGCGGGGGCCAGGCGGACACTGAAGCTTTCTTT.

CDR3 in amino acids: CASSPGDRGPRETQYF. CDR3 sequence (DNA): TGCGCCAGCAGCCCGGGGGACAGGGGGCCACGGGAGACCCAGTACTTC. This chain joins TRBV5-1 and TRBJ2-5, with 12 bases identical to TRBD1. CDR1 is SGHRS, CDR2 YFSETQ, per germline. The trim removed 4 bases at V and 5 bases at J, leaving 9 bases unmatched. This CDR3 has 16 amino acids.

The rearrangement uses TRBV5-6 and TRBJ1-1; D ambiguous. Germline V gives CDR1 SGHDT, CDR2 YYEEEE. The germline V and J ends were trimmed by 0 bases and 0 bases, with 3 bases remaining between them. The CDR3 is made up of 13 amino acids. The CDR3 region has the DNA TGTGCCAGCAGCTTGGCCTTGAACACTGAAGCTTTCTTT. This sequence encodes CASSLALNTEAFF.

The chain employs TRBV14 and TRBJ2-2; the D call may be TRBD1 or TRBD2 (6 bases each). Trimming took 3 bases from V and 10 from J, leaving 12 bases between them. Germline V gene data show CDR1 as SGHDN and CDR2 as FVKESK. The CDR3 is 13 residues long. CDR3 residues: CASSHDRREELFF. CDR3 DNA: TGTGCCAGCAGCCACGACAGGCGGGAGGAGCTGTTTTTT.

This clonotype was counted ten times or more. The rearrangement links TRBV12-3 or TRBV12-4 to TRBJ2-7; unclear D gene. V gave up 6 bases and J gave up 9 bases, with 15 bases separating them. This CDR3 has 12 residues. DNA of the CDR3: TGTGCCAGCAGCTTCTTAGGTCCCGCGCAGTACTTC. This translates into CASSFLGPAQYF.

This clonotype came up a few times. As DNA, the CDR3 is TGTGCCAGCAGTGCGGGGGTGTACTATGGCTACACCTTC. Encoded protein: CASSAGVYYGYTF. The chain joins TRBV6-1 to TRBJ1-2, with a tentative D call TRBD1 (5 bases). Trimming shortened V by 4 bases and J by 3 bases, and 9 bases separated the two germline ends. There are 13 residues in the CDR3. Germline-derived CDR1 and CDR2 are MNHNS and SASEGT.

The genes are TRBV20-1 and TRBJ2-1; TRBD2 matches at 9 bases. The germline CDR1 and CDR2 sequences are DFQATT and SNEGSKA (reference sequence). The CDR3 has 13 residues. With 4 bases clipped from V and 6 bases from J, the junction kept 4 bases outside the gene matches. In nucleotides, the CDR3 is TGCAGTGCTACAAAGACTAGCGGCAATGAGCAGTTCTTC. The encoded protein is CSATKTSGNEQFF.

A remark on this clonotype: A much bigger clone sits one base away, suggesting this may be a read error. The V and J genes are TRBV6-1 and TRBJ2-7; 9 bases are shared with TRBD1. The CDR3 totals 14 residues. CDR1 and CDR2 from the germline V gene are MNHNS and SASEGT. CDR3: CASIRDRASYERYF. DNA for the CDR3: TGTGCCAGCATTCGGGACAGGGCCTCCTACGAGCGGTACTTC.

The J gene is TRBJ2-7, the V gene TRBV11-2; 7 nucleotides agree with TRBD1. CDR3 size: 17 residues. The germline V gene has CDR1 SGHAT and CDR2 FQNNGV. V lost 0 bases and J lost 1; bases outside the gene matches: 9. CDR3 sequence (DNA): TGTGCCAGCAGCTTAGATTTAGGGGGCGGATATTCCTACGAGCAGTACTTC. Protein: CASSLDLGGGYSYEQYF.

The CDR3 coding sequence is TGTGCCAGCAGGCAGGGGGGGACCTACGAGCAGTTCTTC. Translated, it gives CASRQGGTYEQFF. V is TRBV12-3 or TRBV12-4 and J is TRBJ2-1, with D perhaps given as TRBD1 or TRBD2 (7 bases each). The CDR3 is made up of 13 amino acids. V lost 6 bases to trimming and J lost 10 bases, with 16 bases between them.

This clonotype was recorded many times. The V call is TRBV20-1, the J call TRBJ2-4, with TRBD2 matching over 8 bases. The CDR3 runs 14 residues. The germline CDR1 and CDR2 sequences are DFQATT and SNEGSKA (reference sequence). The CDR3 here is CVVPLAGAKNIQYF. Written as DNA, the CDR3 is TGCGTCGTGCCTCTAGCGGGAGCCAAAAACATTCAGTACTTC.

As to this clonotype: At one end, the junction sequence differs from germline, possibly due to a read error. The chain links TRBV12-3 or TRBV12-4 to TRBJ2-3, with D perhaps matching TRBD1 (5 bases). The CDR3 totals 15 residues. CDR3 DNA: TGTGCCAGCAGTTTAGGGCTAAGGGGTACAGGTACGCAGTATTTT. Residues: CASSLGLRGTGTQYF.

This clonotype was observed a few times. V and J are TRBV11-1 and TRBJ2-5; 7 bases agree with TRBD1. The CDR3 has 15 residues. Trimming cost V 5 bases and J 5 bases; bases outside gene matches: 11. Germline CDR1 is SGHAT and CDR2 is FQDESV (reference sequence). The chain's CDR3 is CASSPGQDAAETQYF. CDR3 nucleotides: TGTGCCAGCAGCCCAGGACAGGATGCGGCGGAGACCCAGTACTTC.

The V gene is TRBV5-1, the J gene TRBJ1-1; no reliable D call. CDR3 length: 15 amino acids. Germline V CDR1 and CDR2: SGHRS, YFSETQ. The ends were cut back, 0 bases at V and 1 base at J, with 10 bases in the middle. The CDR3 nucleotides read TGCGCCAGCAGCTTGGTTCAAGAGAGGAACACTGAAGCTTTCTTT. Amino acid sequence: CASSLVQERNTEAFF. The variable domain in full, completed from reference TRBV5-1 and TRBJ1-1, reads KAGVTQTPRYLIKTRGQQVTLSCSPISGHRSVSWYQQTPGQGLQFLFEYFSETQRNKGNFPGRFSGRQFSNSRSEMNVSTLELGDSALYLCASSLVQERNTEAFFGQGTRLTVV.

The chain recombines TRBV5-1 with TRBJ1-4; 10 bases fit TRBD1. CDR3 length: 16 amino acids. Germline trimming cut 4 bases from V and 1 base from J; bases unmatched to any gene: 4. Germline loops: CDR1 SGHRS, CDR2 YFSETQ. CDR3 amino acids: CASSPDRGLTNEKLFF. For the CDR3, the DNA is TGCGCCAGCAGCCCGGACAGGGGGTTAACTAATGAAAAACTGTTTTTT.

The chain links TRBV7-2 to TRBJ1-6, with D unresolved. This CDR3 region has 15 residues. Trimming removed 2 bases from V and 7 bases from J, with 12 bases in between. From germline, CDR1 is SGHTA and CDR2 FQGNSA. Here the CDR3 reads CASSLRRQVNSPLHF. The CDR3 nucleotides are TGTGCCAGCAGCTTAAGGCGGCAGGTCAATTCACCCCTCCACTTT.

The table lists this clonotype with a few counts. The chain uses TRBV7-2 and TRBJ2-1, with 7 bases that match TRBD2. Looked up from germline, CDR1 is SGHTA and CDR2 is FQGNSA. This CDR3 region has 16 residues. The V gene end was trimmed by 1 base and the J gene end by 0 bases; junction bases not matched to a gene: 3. This CDR3 is CASSLGLAVSYNEQFF. In DNA form, the CDR3 reads TGTGCCAGCAGCTTAGGTCTAGCGGTCTCCTACAATGAGCAGTTCTTC.

This clonotype was observed at least ten times. The J gene is TRBJ1-1, the V gene TRBV20-1; D not certain. The CDR3 runs 8 residues. V lost 7 bases, J lost 10 bases, and 7 bases lay in between. Germline loops: CDR1 DFQATT, CDR2 SNEGSKA (reference sequence). The CDR3 reads CSVQRAFF. Here the CDR3 DNA reads TGCAGTGTACAACGAGCTTTCTTT.

The V and J genes are TRBV3-1 and TRBJ1-1, with a weak D call TRBD1 (6 bases). Trimming left V 4 bases short and J 4 bases short, with 13 bases between. The CDR3 has 14 residues. The germline gives CDR1 LGHDT, CDR2 YNNKEL (reference sequence). CDR3: CASSPLVGGTEAFF. DNA for the CDR3: TGTGCCAGCAGCCCCTTGGTAGGGGGCACTGAAGCTTTCTTT.

Turning to this clonotype: A much bigger clone sits one base away, suggesting this may be a read error. This chain joins TRBV12-3 or TRBV12-4 and TRBJ2-7; either TRBD1 or TRBD2 may fit D (5 bases each). V lost 7 bases and J lost 7, with 17 bases in between. The length of the CDR3 is 13 residues. The CDR3 spells CASISLEDNEQYF. CDR3 nucleotides: TGTGCCAGCATCTCTTTGGAGGACAATGAGCAGTACTTC.

This clonotype was observed a handful of times. The J gene is TRBJ2-3, the V gene TRBV12-1. TRBV12-1 is annotated as a pseudogene. The CDR3 has 16 amino acids. CDR3 DNA: TGTGCCAGCAGCTTTGCCCGATCCAGTAGGACAGATACGCAGTATTTT. Translated: CASSFARSSRTDTQYF.